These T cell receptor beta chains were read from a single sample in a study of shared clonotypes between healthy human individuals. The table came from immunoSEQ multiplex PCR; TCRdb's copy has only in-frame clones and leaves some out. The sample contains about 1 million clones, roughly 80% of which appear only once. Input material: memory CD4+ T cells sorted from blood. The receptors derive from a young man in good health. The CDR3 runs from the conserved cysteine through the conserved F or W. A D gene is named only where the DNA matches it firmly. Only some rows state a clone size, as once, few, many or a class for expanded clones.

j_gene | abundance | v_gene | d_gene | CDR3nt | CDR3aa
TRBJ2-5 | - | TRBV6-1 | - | TGTGCCAGCAGTGAAGAAACAGGACTACAAGAGACCCAGTACTTC | CASSEETGLQETQYF
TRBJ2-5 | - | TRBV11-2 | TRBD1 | TGTGCCAGCAGTTTCGACAGGGGGCGCGCGGAGACCCAGTACTTC | CASSFDRGRAETQYF
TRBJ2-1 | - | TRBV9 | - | TGTGCCAGCAGCGTAGAACAGGCCTCCTACAATGAGCAGTTCTTC | CASSVEQASYNEQFF
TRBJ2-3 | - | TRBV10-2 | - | TGCGCCAGCAGTGAGTCAGGGGGGGCAGCAGATACGCAGTATTTT | CASSESGGAADTQYF
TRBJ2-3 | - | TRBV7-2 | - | TGTGCCAGCAGCTCCGAGCGACAGAACACGCAGTATTTT | CASSSERQNTQYF
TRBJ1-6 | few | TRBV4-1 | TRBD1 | TGCGCCAGCAGCCCACAGGGACAGAGGAATTCACCCCTCCACTTT | CASSPQGQRNSPLHF
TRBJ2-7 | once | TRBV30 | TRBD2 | TGTGCCTGGAGTGTAGGACTAGCGGGAGACGAGCAGTACTTC | CAWSVGLAGDEQYF
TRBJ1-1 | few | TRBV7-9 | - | TGTGCCAGCAGCGCCTTAATGAACACTGAAGCTTTCTTT | CASSALMNTEAFF
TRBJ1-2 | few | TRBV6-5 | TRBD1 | TGTGCCAGCAGGCCGGGACAGGCATTTGGCTACACCTTC | CASRPGQAFGYTF
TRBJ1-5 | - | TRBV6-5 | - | TGTGCCAGCCGCTCCTACACCAATAGCAATCAGCCCCAGCATTTT | CASRSYTNSNQPQHF
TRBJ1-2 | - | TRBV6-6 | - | TGTGCCAGCAGTTACACGGGGGTCGGCTACACCTTC | CASSYTGVGYTF
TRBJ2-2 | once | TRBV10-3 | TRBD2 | TGTGCCATCACTAGCGGCACCGGGGAGCTGTTTTTT | CAITSGTGELFF
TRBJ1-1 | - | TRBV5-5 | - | TGTGCCAGCAGCTCACACCGACTGGGGAACACTGAAGCTTTCTTT | CASSSHRLGNTEAFF
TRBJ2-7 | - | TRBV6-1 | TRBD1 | TGTGCCACCGCCCCAGGGACAGGGGGATTCTACGAGCAGTACTTC | CATAPGTGGFYEQYF
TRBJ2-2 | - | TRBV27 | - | TGTGCCAGCAGTTTATCGAAATCGGACACCGGGGAGCTGTTTTTT | CASSLSKSDTGELFF
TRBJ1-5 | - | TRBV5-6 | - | TGTGCCAGCAGCTTCGGGGGGTCTGGCAATCAGCCCCAGCATTTT | CASSFGGSGNQPQHF
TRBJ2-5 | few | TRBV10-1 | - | TGCGCCAGCAGTGCCTCAGGGTCGGAGACCCAGTACTTC | CASSASGSETQYF
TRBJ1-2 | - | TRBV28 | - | TGTGCCAGCAGTACAGTGGACAGCCGGGACTATGGCTACACCTTC | CASSTVDSRDYGYTF
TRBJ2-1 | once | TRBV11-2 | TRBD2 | TGTGCCAGCACCCTTCGAGCGGGGAGCTCCTACAATGAGCAGTTCTTC | CASTLRAGSSYNEQFF
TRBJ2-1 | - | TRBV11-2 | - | TGTGCCAGCAGCTCCACGGGAGAGCAGTTCTTC | CASSSTGEQFF
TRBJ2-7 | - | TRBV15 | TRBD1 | TGTGCCACCAGCAGAGATTATGGGACAGGAATCCACGAGCAGTACTTC | CATSRDYGTGIHEQYF
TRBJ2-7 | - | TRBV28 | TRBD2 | TGTGCCAGCAGTTCTAGCGGGAGGGCCACCTACGAGCAGTACTTC | CASSSSGRATYEQYF
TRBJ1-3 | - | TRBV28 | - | TGTGCCAGCGGCGTAATCGGGATCTCTGGAAACACCATATATTTT | CASGVIGISGNTIYF
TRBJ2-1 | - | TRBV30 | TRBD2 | TGTGCCTGGACCTCGGGGGGAGTGGGAAATGAGCAGTTCTTC | CAWTSGGVGNEQFF
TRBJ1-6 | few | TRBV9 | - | TGTGCCAGCACGGCAGGGCGAACTTCACCCCTCCACTTT | CASTAGRTSPLHF
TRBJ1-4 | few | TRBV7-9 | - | TGTGCCAGCAGCTTACGGCCGGTTAATGAAAAACTGTTTTTT | CASSLRPVNEKLFF
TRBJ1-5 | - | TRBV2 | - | TGTGCCAGCAGGAAGTCTGATAGCAATCAGCCCCAGCATTTT | CASRKSDSNQPQHF
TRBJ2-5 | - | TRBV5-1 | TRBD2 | TGCGCCAGCAGCTTGGACGGGACTAGTACAGAGACCCAGTACTTC | CASSLDGTSTETQYF
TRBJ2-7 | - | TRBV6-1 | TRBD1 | TGTGCCAGCAGTGAAGGTAGTTGGGGACAGAGTATCTACGAGCAGTACTTC | CASSEGSWGQSIYEQYF
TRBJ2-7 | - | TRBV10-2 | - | TGCGCCAGCATCCGTGACGGAGGGAGCTCCTACGAGCAGTACTTC | CASIRDGGSSYEQYF
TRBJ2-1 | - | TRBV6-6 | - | TGTGCCACCACGGGAACTGTCACCTACAATGAGCAGTTCTTC | CATTGTVTYNEQFF
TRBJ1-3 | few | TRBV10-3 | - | TGTGCCATCAGATCAATGACCGGCAGGGCTAACTCTGGAAACACCATATATTTT | CAIRSMTGRANSGNTIYF
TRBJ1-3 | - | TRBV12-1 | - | TGTGCCAGCAGCTTTCTCCCAGGCGGCGAGAGGGGTAACTCTGGAAACACCATATATTTT | CASSFLPGGERGNSGNTIYF
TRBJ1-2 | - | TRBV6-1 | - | TGTGCCATCACAGACAGTATTAGTAACTATGGCTACACCTTC | CAITDSISNYGYTF
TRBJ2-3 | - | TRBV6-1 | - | TGTGCCAGCAGTGATCAAGGAAGACTTAGCACAGATACGCAGTATTTT | CASSDQGRLSTDTQYF
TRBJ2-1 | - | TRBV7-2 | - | TGTGCCAGCAGCTTAAATAGGGGATACAATGAGCAGTTCTTC | CASSLNRGYNEQFF
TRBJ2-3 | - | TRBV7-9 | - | TGTGCCAGCAGCTTAAGTGGGTCCACAGATACGCAGTATTTT | CASSLSGSTDTQYF